What follows are 5 T cell receptor beta chains derived from one specimen sequenced in a study of vaccination and CD4 T cells after COVID-19. Cultured CD4+ T-cell DNA underwent Oncomine TCR Beta short-read sequencing. From the PCR reads, TCRdb called clonotypes with MiXCR, one entry per CDR3 protein. The sample lists fewer than 11,000 distinct CDR3 sequences; over 20% were seen once. Stated treatment: roughly ten-day PBMC culture with coronavirus spike peptide pools or control peptides (ViraFEST assay). These receptors are not linked to any known antigen. The source was CD4+ T cells from blood, cultured in vitro, collected before SARS-CoV-2 vaccination. Source of these receptors: a human donor who received a COVID-19 vaccine.

By sample share, this clonotype is medium-sized. The rearrangement links TRBV30 to TRBJ1-5; D call uncertain. The V end lost 1 base, the J end lost 0 bases, and 16 bases lay between the germline ends. The CDR3 runs 17 residues. Germline V gives CDR1 GTSNPN, CDR2 SVGIG (reference sequence). CDR3 DNA sequence: TGTGCCTGGAGTGGCAGTGCGACCCAAAATAGCAATCAGCCCCAGCATTTT. Amino acids: CAWSGSATQNSNQPQHF. The whole variable domain, filled in from reference TRBV30 and TRBJ1-5, reads SQTIHQWPATLVQPVGSPLSLECTVEGTSNPNLYWYRQAAGRGLQLLFYSVGIGQISSEVPQNLSASRPQDRQFILSSKKLLLSDSGFYLCAWSGSATQNSNQPQHFGDGTRLSIL.

This clonotype came up a few times. The CDR3 reads CASSLGSNTGELFF. CDR3 sequence (DNA): TGTGCCAGCAGCTTAGGCTCGAACACCGGGGAGCTGTTTTTT. The chain has TRBV7-2 and TRBJ2-2; D gene uncertain. V lost 1 base and J 0 bases, leaving 3 bases between the germline ends. The CDR3 is 14 residues long. CDR1 is SGHTA, CDR2 FQGNSA, per germline.

This clonotype was seen a few times. This chain uses TRBV19 with TRBJ1-6; TRBD1 is a possible D gene (5 bases). Trimming left V 0 bases short and J 0 bases short, with 9 bases between. The germline CDR1 and CDR2 sequences are LNHDA and SQIVND (reference sequence). The CDR3 loop spans 17 amino acids. CDR3 protein: CASSIDHRSSYNSPLHF. The CDR3 DNA sequence: TGTGCCAGTAGTATAGACCACAGGAGCTCCTATAATTCACCCCTCCACTTT.

CDR3 sequence (DNA): TGCGCCAGCAGCTTGTTAGCGGGGGGAAACGACGAGCAGTACTTC. Translation gives CASSLLAGGNDEQYF. The chain couples TRBV5-1 to TRBJ2-7; TRBD2 matches at 10 bases. The CDR3 covers 15 residues. The ends lost 1 base at V and 5 bases at J; junction bases unmatched: 6. In germline, CDR1 is SGHRS, CDR2 YFSETQ.

This clonotype showed up just a few times. The rearrangement joins TRBV7-3 to TRBJ2-3; D is unresolved. CDR1 SGHTA and CDR2 FQGTGA come from the germline V gene. CDR3 length equals 13 residues. With 2 bases removed from V and 2 bases from J, the gap between germline ends came to 5 bases. The CDR3 DNA sequence: TGTGCCAGCAGCTTAGGGCTCACAGATACGCAGTATTTT. This codes for CASSLGLTDTQYF.